One and the same sample provided the 12 T cell receptor beta chains below, sequenced in a study of shared clonotypes between healthy human individuals. This table comes from immunoSEQ multiplex PCR, and its TCRdb copy is limited to in-frame clones, with some not included. The sample has 2 million or so clones; roughly 95% are singletons. The sequencing sample was made of naive CD4+ T cells sorted from blood. Subset of the sample: CD45RA+ positively selected. The receptors here all came from a man aged 18 to 29 in good health.

Many counts were recorded for this clone. V and J are TRBV28 and TRBJ2-2; TRBD2 is a possible D gene (5 bases). Germline values: CDR1 MDHEN, CDR2 SYDVKM. This CDR3 has 14 amino acids. Trimming took off 10 bases at V and 4 bases at J, with 16 bases between the two ends. Here the CDR3 reads CATKTSGVTGELFF. The DNA of the CDR3 is TGTGCCACAAAAACCAGCGGAGTCACCGGGGAGCTGTTTTTT.

The rearrangement links TRBV25-1 to TRBJ2-3, with D maybe TRBD2 (6 bases). Germline V lookup: CDR1 MGHDK, CDR2 SYGVNS. The V end was cut by 2 bases, the J end by 5 bases, with 14 bases between. The CDR3 totals 15 residues. Here the CDR3 DNA reads TGTGCCAGCAGTGAACAGCGGGCAGTTCTAGATACGCAGTATTTT. Protein product: CASSEQRAVLDTQYF. The entire variable domain, with the rest obtained from reference TRBV25-1 and TRBJ2-3, is as follows: EADIYQTPRYLVIGTGKKITLECSQTMGHDKMYWYQQDPGMELHLIHYSYGVNSTEKGDLSSESTVSRIRTEHFPLTLESARPSHTSQYLCASSEQRAVLDTQYFGPGTRLTVL.

The chain couples TRBV7-4 to TRBJ1-1; D is unclear. This CDR3 is built from 16 residues. Germline assignment: CDR1 SGHVT and CDR2 SQSDAQ. The germline V and J ends were trimmed by 5 bases and 6 bases, with 22 bases remaining between them. CDR3 sequence: CASSLRHTPFSSEAFF. CDR3 nucleotides: TGTGCCAGCAGCCTCCGACATACCCCTTTCTCTTCTGAAGCTTTCTTT.

On this clone: One end of the junction does not line up with germline, which may come from a read error. V gene TRBV7-7 combines with J gene TRBJ2-3; 9 bases match TRBD1. CDR1 and CDR2 (germline): SSHAT, FNYEAQ (reference sequence). The CDR3 runs 15 residues. CDR3 coding DNA: TGTGCTAGCAGTTACAGGGGGCTGGGCACAGATACGCAGTATTTT. It is translated as CASSYRGLGTDTQYF.

The gene calls are TRBV7-2 and TRBJ2-5; 11 bases line up with TRBD2. The CDR3 loop spans 14 amino acids. V trimming: 4 bases; J trimming: 3 bases; junction bases outside the gene matches: 1. In germline, CDR1 is SGHTA, CDR2 FQGNSA. The CDR3 sequence: CASSSTSGKETQYF. For the CDR3, the DNA is TGTGCCAGCAGCTCGACTAGCGGGAAAGAGACCCAGTACTTC.

V and J are TRBV14 and TRBJ1-6, with D maybe TRBD1 (6 bases). The CDR3 has 14 residues. Trimming removed 6 bases from V and 7 bases from J, with 13 bases in between. Germline V gives CDR1 SGHDN, CDR2 FVKESK. The CDR3 nucleotides are TGTGCCAGCAGAGGACAGCAAATAAATTCACCCCTCCACTTT. Amino acid sequence: CASRGQQINSPLHF.

This chain links TRBV6-1 with TRBJ1-1; D not resolved. CDR3 length equals 12 residues. V was trimmed by 5 bases and J by 0 bases, leaving 4 bases between them. The V gene's germline CDR1 is MNHNS and CDR2 SASEGT. CDR3 nucleotide sequence: TGTGCCAGCAGTACGATGAACACTGAAGCTTTCTTT. Translating gives CASSTMNTEAFF.

The J gene is TRBJ1-5, the V gene TRBV19; D gene unclear. This CDR3 has 15 residues. Trimming cost V 3 bases and J 4 bases, with 13 bases left between them. Germline V CDR1 and CDR2: LNHDA, SQIVND (reference sequence). The CDR3 coding sequence is TGTGCCAGTAGTATGGGCATTTGGGGAAATCAGCCCCAGCATTTT. This sequence encodes CASSMGIWGNQPQHF.

The chain couples TRBV10-3 to TRBJ2-1, with 14 bases fitting TRBD2. The CDR3 loop spans 17 amino acids. With 11 bases clipped from V and 2 bases from J, the junction kept 11 bases outside the gene matches. The germline V gene encodes CDR1 ENHRY and CDR2 SYGVKD. CDR3 nucleotide sequence: TGTGCCTCAGGAGGACTAGCGGGGGGTTCGACCTACAATGAGCAGTTCTTC. Protein product: CASGGLAGGSTYNEQFF.

This clone was seen once. The gene calls are TRBV2 and TRBJ1-4, with 9 bases that match TRBD1. V trimming: 5 bases; J trimming: 8 bases; junction bases outside the gene matches: 3. CDR1 and CDR2 from the germline V gene are SNHLY and FYNNEI. The CDR3 length is 13 residues. CDR3 residues: CASSRDRAEKLFF. The CDR3 DNA sequence: TGTGCCAGCAGTCGGGACAGGGCGGAAAAACTGTTTTTT.

A single count supports this clone. Other DNA sequences within the sample encode an identical CDR3. The chain uses TRBV18 and TRBJ2-7; 8 bases match TRBD1. V dropped 5 bases and J dropped 1; count of bases not matched to a gene: 4. This CDR3 spans 14 amino acids. CDR1 and CDR2 from the germline V gene are KGHSH and LQKENI. This CDR3 reads CASSRGQGSYEQYF. DNA of the CDR3: TGTGCCAGCTCAAGAGGACAGGGTTCCTACGAGCAGTACTTC.

The chain carries TRBV11-2 and TRBJ2-5; no reliable D call. The ends were cut back, 0 bases at V and 4 bases at J, with 6 bases in the middle. Germline V gives CDR1 SGHAT, CDR2 FQNNGV. There are 13 residues in the CDR3. CDR3 amino acids: CASSLDVIETQYF. CDR3 DNA: TGTGCCAGCAGCTTAGATGTTATAGAGACCCAGTACTTC.